The following is a TCR beta chain sequence with its context. This entry belongs to a study of blood T cell repertoires in COVID-19. Study overall: The origin of the acute and convalescent COVID-19 samples was the United States, Italy and Spain. T cells, B-cell-depleted T cells, or PBMCs provided the cDNA or gDNA that served as material.

How the authors handled the data: Estimation of nucleated cell counts relied on the amplification of reference gene primers. The method was immunoSEQ multiplex PCR; TCRdb's version includes in-frame clones alone and lacks a portion of them. Clonal size and the V and J genes are those of that table, whereas D and trimming came from the DNA. The table lists around 440,000 clones, approximately 88% of them singletons. Trimming took off 0 bases at V and 0 bases at J, with 9 bases between the two ends. Per the germline V gene, CDR1 is LGHNA and CDR2 is YNFKEQ. This CDR3 has 17 amino acids. Followed over time, Seattle patients had been enrolled while infection was active.

The sample was peripheral blood. The chain joins TRBV4-2 to TRBJ1-6; no firm D call. The sequence derives from a woman aged 45-65 years with COVID-19, enrolled during active disease. CDR3 residues: CASSQDTQSSYNSPLHF. CDR3 in DNA: TGTGCCAGCAGCCAAGATACACAGAGCTCCTATAATTCACCCCTCCACTTT.